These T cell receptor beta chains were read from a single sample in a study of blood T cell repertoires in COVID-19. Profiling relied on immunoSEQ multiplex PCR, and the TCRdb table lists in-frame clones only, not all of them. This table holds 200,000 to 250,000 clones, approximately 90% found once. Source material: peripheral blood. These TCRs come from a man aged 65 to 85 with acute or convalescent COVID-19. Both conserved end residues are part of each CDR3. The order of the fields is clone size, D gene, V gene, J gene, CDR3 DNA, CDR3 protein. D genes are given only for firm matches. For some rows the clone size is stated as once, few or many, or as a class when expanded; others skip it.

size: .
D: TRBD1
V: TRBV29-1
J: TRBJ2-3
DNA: TGCAGCGTTGACAGGGGGCAAGATACGCAGTATTTT
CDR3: CSVDRGQDTQYF

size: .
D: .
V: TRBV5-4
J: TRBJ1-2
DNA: TGTGCCAGCAGCTTGGAACAAAACTATGGCTACACCTTC
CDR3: CASSLEQNYGYTF

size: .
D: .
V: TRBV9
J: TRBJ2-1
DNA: TGTGCCAGCAGCGGACTACTTTACAATGAGCAGTTCTTC
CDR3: CASSGLLYNEQFF

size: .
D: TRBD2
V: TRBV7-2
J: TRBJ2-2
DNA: TGTGCCAGCAGCTTAAAGGCGGGAGTTTCCACCGGGGAGCTGTTTTTT
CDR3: CASSLKAGVSTGELFF

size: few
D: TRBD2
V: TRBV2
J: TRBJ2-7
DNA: TGTGCCAGCAGTCCGGAGGCTAGCGGGAGTCAGTACTTC
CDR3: CASSPEASGSQYF

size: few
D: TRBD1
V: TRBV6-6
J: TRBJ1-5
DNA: TGTGCCAGCAGGGGACAGGTCAATCAGCCCCAGCATTTT
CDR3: CASRGQVNQPQHF

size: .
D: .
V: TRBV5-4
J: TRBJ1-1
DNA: TGTGCCAGCAGCCCAACAGGGACTAGCACTGAAGCTTTCTTT
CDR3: CASSPTGTSTEAFF

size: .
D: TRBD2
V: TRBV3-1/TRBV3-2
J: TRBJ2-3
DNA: TGTGCCAGCAGTCGGACTAGCGGGATTGGAGCTAGCACAGATACGCAGTATTTT
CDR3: CASSRTSGIGASTDTQYF

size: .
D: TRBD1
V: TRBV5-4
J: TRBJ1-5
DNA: TGTGCCAGCAGCACGGGGACAGAGGGTCAGCCCCAGCATTTT
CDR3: CASSTGTEGQPQHF

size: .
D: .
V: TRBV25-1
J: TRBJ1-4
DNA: TGTGCCAGCAGTGCCAACCTTGGACAGTCCTTTAATGAAAAACTGTTTTTT
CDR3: CASSANLGQSFNEKLFF

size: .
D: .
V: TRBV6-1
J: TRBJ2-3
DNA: TGTGCCAGCAGTGCCTCCACCCAGGGTTACACAGATACGCAGTATTTT
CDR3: CASSASTQGYTDTQYF

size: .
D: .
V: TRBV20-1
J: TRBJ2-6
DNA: TGCAGTGCTCGTGGCCAGGGGAGCTCTGGGGCCAACGTCCTGACTTTC
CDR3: CSARGQGSSGANVLTF

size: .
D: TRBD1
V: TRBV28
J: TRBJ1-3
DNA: TGTGCCAGCAGTTCACCGGGACAGGCCCTGGGCGGGGGAAACACCATATATTTT
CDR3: CASSSPGQALGGGNTIYF

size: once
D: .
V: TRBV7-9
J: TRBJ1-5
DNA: TGTGCCAGCAGCTTAGCCTCGGGCAATCAGCCCCAGCATTTT
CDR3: CASSLASGNQPQHF

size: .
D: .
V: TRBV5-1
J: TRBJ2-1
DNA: TGCGCCAGCAGCGTTAGCGGAAGCTCCTACAATGAGCAGTTCTTC
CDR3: CASSVSGSSYNEQFF

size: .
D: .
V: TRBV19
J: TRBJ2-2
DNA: TGTGCCAGTAGGCAGGACTCGGTTAACACCGGGGAGCTGTTTTTT
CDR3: CASRQDSVNTGELFF

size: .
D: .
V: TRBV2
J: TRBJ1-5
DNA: TGTGCCAGCAGTGAAAGACAGGCGGGAGGGAGGCATTTT
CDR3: CASSERQAGGRHF

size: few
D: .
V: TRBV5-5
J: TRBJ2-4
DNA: TGTGCCAGCAGCTTGGGTCCGTTGCGAAACATTCAGTACTTC
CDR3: CASSLGPLRNIQYF

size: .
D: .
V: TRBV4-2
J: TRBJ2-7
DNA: TGTGCCAGCAGCCAAGAGGCCCAGGGGGGCTCCTACGAGCAGTACTTC
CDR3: CASSQEAQGGSYEQYF

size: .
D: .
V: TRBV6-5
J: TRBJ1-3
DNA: TGTGCCAGCAGTTCCCCGTCCTCTGGAAACACCATATATTTT
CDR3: CASSSPSSGNTIYF

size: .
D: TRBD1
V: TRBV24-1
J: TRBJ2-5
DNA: TGTGCCACCAGCCCCAACAGGGGCGGATTTTTGGGAGAGACCCAGTACTTC
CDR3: CATSPNRGGFLGETQYF

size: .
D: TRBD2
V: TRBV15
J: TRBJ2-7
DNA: TGTGCCACCAGAGAACCCGGGACTAGCGGGAACTACGAGCAGTACTTC
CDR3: CATREPGTSGNYEQYF

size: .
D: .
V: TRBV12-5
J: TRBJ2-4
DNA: TGTGCTAGTGGTTTTGGCCCCCGCGGGAACATTCAGTACTTC
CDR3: CASGFGPRGNIQYF

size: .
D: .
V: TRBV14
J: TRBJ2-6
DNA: TGTGCCAGCAGCCTCCTCGGGGCCAACGTCCTGACTTTC
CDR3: CASSLLGANVLTF